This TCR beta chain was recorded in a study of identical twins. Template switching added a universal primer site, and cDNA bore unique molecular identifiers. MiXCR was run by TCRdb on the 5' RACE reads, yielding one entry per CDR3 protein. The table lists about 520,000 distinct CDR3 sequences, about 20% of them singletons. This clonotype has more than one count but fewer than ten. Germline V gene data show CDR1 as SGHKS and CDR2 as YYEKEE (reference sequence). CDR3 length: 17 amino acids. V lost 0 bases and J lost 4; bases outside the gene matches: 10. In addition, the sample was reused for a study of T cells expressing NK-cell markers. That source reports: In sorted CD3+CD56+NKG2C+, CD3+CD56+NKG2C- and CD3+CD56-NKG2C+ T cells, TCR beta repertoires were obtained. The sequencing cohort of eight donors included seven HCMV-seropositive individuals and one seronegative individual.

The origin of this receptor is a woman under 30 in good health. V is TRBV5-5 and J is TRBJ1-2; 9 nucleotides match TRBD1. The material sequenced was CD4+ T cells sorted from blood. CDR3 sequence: CASSLAGTGRWSYGYTF. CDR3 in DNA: TGTGCCAGCAGCTTGGCCGGGACAGGGCGGTGGAGCTATGGCTACACCTTC.